The rows below give T cell receptor beta chains drawn from one sample of a study of T cell repertoires in cytomegalovirus infection. A single record per CDR3 protein comes from TCRdb applying MiXCR to the reads. The data contain 450,000 to 600,000 distinct CDR3 sequences, 42% of them singletons. These receptors are not linked to any known antigen. The sequencing here drew on cultured PBMCs, taken from culture after CMV antigen stimulation. These receptors originate from a human donor in good health (CMV status not recorded). Some clones in this sample may be carry-over from other donors' samples. Each CDR3 is given with its conserved first and last residue. A D gene is named only where the DNA matches it firmly. Clone size is not always given. Where it is, it says once, few, many or a class for expanded clones.

>-|TRBV6-2/TRBV6-3|-|TRBJ2-1
CASRSHRVFSSYNEQFF
TGTGCCAGCAGATCTCACAGGGTTTTTAGCTCCTACAATGAGCAGTTCTTC
>-|TRBV7-2|-|TRBJ2-1
CASSLGSGGWDEQFF
TGTGCCAGCAGCTTAGGGTCCGGCGGGTGGGATGAGCAGTTCTTC
>few|TRBV7-2|-|TRBJ1-2
CASSPGGGEGYGYTF
TGTGCCAGCAGCCCAGGAGGTGGGGAGGGCTATGGCTACACCTTC
>few|TRBV6-1|-|TRBJ1-1
CASSSSDTSAFF
TGTGCCAGCAGTTCCTCGGACACCTCAGCTTTCTTT
>-|TRBV7-6|-|TRBJ2-1
CASSLGGAEYNEQFF
TGTGCCAGCAGCTTAGGGGGGGCGGAATACAATGAGCAGTTCTTC
>-|TRBV2|TRBD1|TRBJ1-5
CASRPTTDRAQPQHF
TGTGCCAGCAGGCCGACGACGGACAGGGCACAGCCCCAGCATTTT
>-|TRBV20-1|-|TRBJ1-4
CSARDLIGGEKLFF
TGCAGTGCTAGAGATCTTATAGGGGGGGAAAAACTGTTTTTT
>-|TRBV7-4|TRBD1|TRBJ2-3
CASSSRPTGSGDTQYF
TGTGCCAGCAGCTCCCGCCCGACAGGGTCAGGGGATACGCAGTATTTT
>-|TRBV7-2|-|TRBJ1-3
CASSLASPGGTIYF
TGTGCCAGCAGCTTAGCCTCCCCGGGGGGCACCATATATTTT
>few|TRBV10-3|TRBD2|TRBJ2-5
CAIRTSTSLGETQYF
TGTGCCATCAGGACCTCGACTAGCTTAGGAGAGACCCAGTACTTC
>-|TRBV7-8|-|TRBJ2-3
CASSPALVAGRTDTQYF
TGTGCCAGCAGCCCCGCGCTTGTGGCGGGACGCACAGATACGCAGTATTTT
>few|TRBV6-2/TRBV6-3|TRBD2|TRBJ2-7
CASSFPQGGTSGSRIYEQYF
TGTGCCAGCAGTTTCCCACAGGGGGGGACTAGCGGGAGTCGGATCTACGAGCAGTACTTC
>many|TRBV7-2|TRBD2|TRBJ2-7
CASSFGLAGGIRYEQYF
TGTGCCAGCAGCTTCGGACTAGCGGGGGGAATTCGCTACGAGCAGTACTTC
>-|TRBV3-1|-|TRBJ2-1
CASSQGAVRTYNEQFF
TGTGCCAGCAGCCAAGGGGCGGTTAGGACCTACAATGAGCAGTTCTTC
>-|TRBV4-2|TRBD1|TRBJ1-2
CASSRSNRGDGYTF
TGTGCCAGCAGCCGCTCAAACAGGGGAGATGGCTACACCTTC
>-|TRBV4-1|TRBD1|TRBJ2-1
CASSQGTGVNNEQFF
TGCGCCAGCAGCCAAGGGACAGGGGTGAACAATGAGCAGTTCTTC
>-|TRBV7-2|TRBD2|TRBJ2-2
CASSLRRGANGELFF
TGTGCCAGCAGCTTAAGGCGGGGGGCGAACGGGGAGCTGTTTTTT
>-|TRBV27|-|TRBJ2-7
CASSLGRVPPLEQYF
TGTGCCAGCAGTTTGGGGCGGGTGCCCCCTCTCGAGCAGTACTTC
>-|TRBV12-3/TRBV12-4|-|TRBJ1-6
CASSSRWGVDNSPLHF
TGTGCCAGCAGTTCCCGGTGGGGGGTTGATAATTCACCCCTCCACTTT
>-|TRBV28|-|TRBJ2-3
CASSLELPRDTQYF
TGTGCCAGCAGTTTGGAACTCCCCAGGGATACGCAGTATTTT
>-|TRBV7-2|TRBD1|TRBJ1-1
CASSITGGTEAFF
TGTGCCAGCAGCATTACAGGGGGCACTGAAGCTTTCTTT
>-|TRBV6-2/TRBV6-3|-|TRBJ2-5
CASSYSGIQEAQYF
TGTGCCAGCAGTTACTCAGGGATCCAAGAGGCCCAGTACTTC
>-|TRBV6-6|TRBD1|TRBJ2-2
CASTMTGGATGELFF
TGTGCCAGCACCATGACAGGGGGGGCTACTGGGGAGCTGTTTTTT
>few|TRBV19|-|TRBJ2-1
CASSIPYSEYNEQFF
TGTGCCAGTAGTATCCCCTATAGCGAGTACAATGAGCAGTTCTTC
>few|TRBV7-2|-|TRBJ2-3
CASSLDRAGRTDTQYF
TGTGCCAGCAGCTTAGATAGGGCAGGACGAACAGATACGCAGTATTTT
>-|TRBV10-3|-|TRBJ1-5
CAISERPAASQPQHF
TGTGCCATCAGTGAGAGACCAGCGGCGAGTCAGCCCCAGCATTTT
>-|TRBV28|-|TRBJ1-2
CASSRGTNYGYTF
TGTGCCAGCAGCAGGGGTACTAACTATGGCTACACCTTC
>few|TRBV7-2|TRBD2|TRBJ2-7
CASSSVPAGGTYEQYF
TGTGCCAGCAGCTCCGTACCAGCGGGGGGAACCTACGAGCAGTACTTC
>many|TRBV7-2|-|TRBJ2-3
CASSLYPGQGDTQYF
TGTGCCAGCAGCTTATATCCAGGGCAGGGGGATACGCAGTATTTT
>-|TRBV7-9|-|TRBJ2-1
CASSRRWAANNEQFF
TGTGCCAGCAGCCGACGCTGGGCCGCGAACAATGAGCAGTTCTTC
>-|TRBV12-3/TRBV12-4|-|TRBJ2-7
CASTQGGEQYF
TGTGCCAGCACCCAAGGAGGGGAGCAGTACTTC
>-|TRBV28|TRBD2|TRBJ2-1
CASNTLGGGYNEQFF
TGTGCCAGCAATACCTTGGGGGGGGGTTACAATGAGCAGTTCTTC
>-|TRBV6-2/TRBV6-3|TRBD2|TRBJ2-4
CASNPRGLASAVGKNIQYF
TGTGCCAGCAATCCCAGGGGACTAGCTTCAGCTGTGGGCAAAAACATTCAGTACTTC
>-|TRBV12-3/TRBV12-4|-|TRBJ1-3
CASTQGNTIYF
TGTGCCAGCACCCAGGGTAACACCATATATTTT
>-|TRBV7-2|-|TRBJ1-6
CASSLRQNSPLHF
TGTGCCAGCAGCTTAAGACAGAATTCACCCCTCCACTTT
>-|TRBV7-9|-|TRBJ1-3
CASSLAWSGEAGNTIYF
TGTGCCAGCAGCTTAGCTTGGAGCGGAGAAGCTGGAAACACCATATATTTT